These T cell receptor beta chains were read from a single sample in a study of T cells in localized non-small cell lung cancer. Here immunoSEQ multiplex PCR was the method, and the copy in TCRdb shows in-frame clones only, minus some. The sample holds 15,000 to 20,000 clones; about 80% are singletons and the top ten take about 25%. The material was peripheral blood, obtained before any cancer treatment. The origin of the receptors is a female donor of 60 years or more with stage I lung adenocarcinoma. CDR3s include the opening cysteine and the closing phenylalanine or tryptophan. D genes are given only for firm matches. Expanded clones get a size class; other rows say once, few or many, or leave the size out.

clone_size: NA; d_call: NA; v_call: TRBV10-2; j_call: TRBJ2-3; cdr3_aa: CASSVGPDTQYF; cdr3_nt: TGCGCCAGCAGTGTGGGCCCAGATACGCAGTATTTT
clone_size: NA; d_call: NA; v_call: TRBV29-1; j_call: TRBJ1-1; cdr3_aa: CSVEGFRGGGTEAFF; cdr3_nt: TGCAGCGTTGAGGGTTTTAGGGGCGGGGGTACTGAAGCTTTCTTT
clone_size: NA; d_call: TRBD1; v_call: TRBV29-1; j_call: TRBJ1-2; cdr3_aa: CSGGQTNYGYTF; cdr3_nt: TGCAGCGGGGGACAGACTAACTATGGCTACACCTTC
clone_size: NA; d_call: NA; v_call: TRBV4-2; j_call: TRBJ1-2; cdr3_aa: CASSLGAGENYGYTF; cdr3_nt: TGTGCCAGCAGCCTGGGGGCGGGGGAAAACTATGGCTACACCTTC
clone_size: few; d_call: NA; v_call: TRBV4-3; j_call: TRBJ1-3; cdr3_aa: CASSPGEGLHSGNTIYF; cdr3_nt: TGCGCCAGCAGCCCGGGGGAGGGGCTCCACTCTGGAAACACCATATATTTT
clone_size: NA; d_call: NA; v_call: TRBV27; j_call: TRBJ1-6; cdr3_aa: CASSLSGRSPLHF; cdr3_nt: TGTGCCAGCAGTTTATCGGGCAGATCACCCCTCCACTTT
clone_size: once; d_call: TRBD1; v_call: TRBV2; j_call: TRBJ2-7; cdr3_aa: CASRLDRGRAYEQYF; cdr3_nt: TGTGCCAGCAGGCTAGACAGGGGACGAGCCTACGAGCAGTACTTC
clone_size: NA; d_call: NA; v_call: TRBV15; j_call: TRBJ2-3; cdr3_aa: CATSRGLYREDTQYF; cdr3_nt: TGTGCCACCAGCAGAGGGCTCTACCGGGAGGATACGCAGTATTTT
clone_size: NA; d_call: NA; v_call: TRBV5-1; j_call: TRBJ1-3; cdr3_aa: CASSLVAGGNTIYF; cdr3_nt: TGCGCCAGCAGTTTGGTCGCAGGTGGAAACACCATATATTTT
clone_size: NA; d_call: NA; v_call: TRBV19; j_call: TRBJ2-5; cdr3_aa: CASGRGLRETQYF; cdr3_nt: TGTGCCAGTGGGCGGGGCCTGCGGGAGACCCAGTACTTC
clone_size: NA; d_call: NA; v_call: TRBV9; j_call: TRBJ2-3; cdr3_aa: CASSPQYGGGRGTDTQYF; cdr3_nt: TGTGCCAGCAGCCCGCAATATGGGGGGGGCCGCGGCACAGATACGCAGTATTTT
clone_size: NA; d_call: TRBD2; v_call: TRBV15; j_call: TRBJ2-1; cdr3_aa: CATSRDGGGEAYNEQFF; cdr3_nt: TGTGCCACCAGCAGAGATGGTGGGGGGGAAGCCTACAATGAGCAGTTCTTC
clone_size: NA; d_call: NA; v_call: TRBV5-1; j_call: TRBJ1-1; cdr3_aa: CASKQGYALTEAFF; cdr3_nt: TGCGCCAGCAAACAAGGATACGCTCTTACTGAAGCTTTCTTT
clone_size: NA; d_call: NA; v_call: TRBV18; j_call: TRBJ1-1; cdr3_aa: CASSPQPPEAFF; cdr3_nt: TGTGCCAGCTCACCTCAGCCCCCTGAAGCTTTCTTT
clone_size: NA; d_call: TRBD1; v_call: TRBV4-3; j_call: TRBJ1-2; cdr3_aa: CASSQGATGGYGYTF; cdr3_nt: TGCGCCAGCAGCCAAGGGGCGACAGGGGGATATGGCTACACCTTC
clone_size: NA; d_call: NA; v_call: TRBV16; j_call: TRBJ1-5; cdr3_aa: CASSQFIGPPQHF; cdr3_nt: TGTGCCAGCAGCCAATTCATTGGTCCGCCCCAGCATTTT
clone_size: NA; d_call: TRBD1; v_call: TRBV25-1; j_call: TRBJ1-4; cdr3_aa: CASSEWQGAANEKLFF; cdr3_nt: TGTGCCAGCAGTGAATGGCAGGGGGCGGCTAATGAAAAACTGTTTTTT
clone_size: NA; d_call: TRBD1; v_call: TRBV28; j_call: TRBJ1-2; cdr3_aa: CASSSPSGTGYGYTF; cdr3_nt: TGTGCCAGCAGTTCGCCATCCGGGACAGGCTATGGCTACACCTTC
clone_size: once; d_call: TRBD1; v_call: TRBV29-1; j_call: TRBJ1-1; cdr3_aa: CSVGQSNTEAFF; cdr3_nt: TGCAGCGTGGGACAGTCAAACACTGAAGCTTTCTTT
clone_size: NA; d_call: NA; v_call: TRBV4-1; j_call: TRBJ2-6; cdr3_aa: CASRRSGANVLTF; cdr3_nt: TGCGCCAGCAGGCGATCTGGGGCCAACGTCCTGACTTTC
clone_size: NA; d_call: NA; v_call: TRBV6-5; j_call: TRBJ1-2; cdr3_aa: CASSQDPLNYGYTF; cdr3_nt: TGTGCCAGCAGTCAAGACCCTCTCAACTATGGCTACACCTTC
clone_size: NA; d_call: NA; v_call: TRBV14; j_call: TRBJ1-6; cdr3_aa: CASSGGWLHSPLHF; cdr3_nt: TGTGCCAGCAGCGGGGGCTGGCTGCATTCACCCCTCCACTTT
clone_size: NA; d_call: NA; v_call: TRBV6-1; j_call: TRBJ1-4; cdr3_aa: CASSEEYGQQEKLFF; cdr3_nt: TGTGCCAGCAGTGAAGAGTATGGGCAGCAGGAAAAACTGTTTTTT
clone_size: once; d_call: NA; v_call: TRBV9; j_call: TRBJ2-1; cdr3_aa: CASSVRLSASSYNEQFF; cdr3_nt: TGTGCCAGCAGCGTAAGGCTTTCGGCGAGCTCCTACAATGAGCAGTTCTTC
clone_size: NA; d_call: TRBD1; v_call: TRBV4-1; j_call: TRBJ1-5; cdr3_aa: CASSQQGAGGNQPQHF; cdr3_nt: TGCGCCAGCAGCCAGCAGGGGGCCGGTGGCAATCAGCCCCAGCATTTT
clone_size: NA; d_call: NA; v_call: TRBV10-3; j_call: TRBJ2-2; cdr3_aa: CAIKRQSNTGELFF; cdr3_nt: TGTGCCATCAAGAGACAGTCGAACACCGGGGAGCTGTTTTTT
clone_size: NA; d_call: NA; v_call: TRBV6-6; j_call: TRBJ1-6; cdr3_aa: CASSYSKGNSPLHF; cdr3_nt: TGTGCCAGCAGTTACAGTAAGGGTAATTCACCCCTCCACTTT
clone_size: NA; d_call: NA; v_call: TRBV5-1; j_call: TRBJ2-3; cdr3_aa: CASSFPGEDTQYF; cdr3_nt: TGCGCCAGCAGCTTCCCGGGAGAAGATACGCAGTATTTT
clone_size: few; d_call: TRBD1; v_call: TRBV4-1; j_call: TRBJ1-2; cdr3_aa: CASSQETGTYGYTF; cdr3_nt: TGCGCCAGCAGCCAAGAGACAGGGACTTATGGCTACACCTTC
clone_size: NA; d_call: TRBD1; v_call: TRBV11-3; j_call: TRBJ2-5; cdr3_aa: CASSSSGTGKSAMETQYF; cdr3_nt: TGTGCCAGCAGCTCATCCGGGACAGGGAAGTCAGCAATGGAGACCCAGTACTTC
clone_size: NA; d_call: TRBD2; v_call: TRBV5-1; j_call: TRBJ2-5; cdr3_aa: CASSFGTSGGQETQYF; cdr3_nt: TGCGCCAGCAGCTTTGGGACTAGCGGGGGCCAAGAGACCCAGTACTTC
clone_size: NA; d_call: NA; v_call: TRBV19; j_call: TRBJ2-3; cdr3_aa: CASSIDPAQRGTQYF; cdr3_nt: TGTGCCAGTAGTATAGATCCCGCTCAAAGGGGGACGCAGTATTTT
clone_size: NA; d_call: NA; v_call: TRBV19; j_call: TRBJ2-2; cdr3_aa: CASSIRGSSTGELFF; cdr3_nt: TGTGCCAGTAGTATACGGGGGAGTTCCACCGGGGAGCTGTTTTTT
clone_size: once; d_call: NA; v_call: TRBV5-6; j_call: TRBJ2-6; cdr3_aa: CASSLWGQGHSGANVLTF; cdr3_nt: TGTGCCAGCAGCTTGTGGGGGCAGGGACACTCTGGGGCCAACGTCCTGACTTTC
clone_size: NA; d_call: NA; v_call: TRBV4-2; j_call: TRBJ1-2; cdr3_aa: CASSQVSLDSLSNYGYTF; cdr3_nt: TGTGCCAGCAGCCAAGTTAGTCTAGACAGCCTTTCAAACTATGGCTACACCTTC
clone_size: NA; d_call: NA; v_call: TRBV12-5; j_call: TRBJ1-1; cdr3_aa: CASGLLNTEAFF; cdr3_nt: TGTGCTAGTGGTTTGTTGAACACTGAAGCTTTCTTT
clone_size: NA; d_call: NA; v_call: TRBV11-1; j_call: TRBJ2-3; cdr3_aa: CASSLVNTQYF; cdr3_nt: TGTGCCAGCAGCTTAGTGAATACGCAGTATTTT
clone_size: NA; d_call: TRBD1; v_call: TRBV7-9; j_call: TRBJ1-1; cdr3_aa: CASSSTRGRQGENTEAFF; cdr3_nt: TGTGCCAGCAGCTCGACTAGAGGCCGACAGGGGGAGAACACTGAAGCTTTCTTT